These T cell receptor beta chains were read from a single sample in a study of blood T cell repertoires in COVID-19. Clones were sequenced by immunoSEQ multiplex PCR, and TCRdb holds only the in-frame ones, with some missing. The table includes about 140,000 clones, approximately 78% detected once. Sequenced input: peripheral blood. These receptors originate from a woman older than 75 with acute or convalescent COVID-19. CDR3s include the opening cysteine and the closing phenylalanine or tryptophan. The D gene is left open where the match is weak. A row's size may be missing; if present it is once, few, many or a size class.

CASSELSPRGTEAFF . TRBV5-1 .
CASSLGAGEQFF . TRBV5-6 .
CAISERDRVGGQPQHF . TRBV10-3 TRBD1
CASSPLTPSGGVYNEQFF . TRBV6-6 TRBD2
CASSLGGVGSPLHF . TRBV7-8 .
CASSLNPGGNEKLFF once TRBV5-1 TRBD1
CRAHRYTEAFF few TRBV20-1 .
CATSGRAPKVEQFF once TRBV4-1 TRBD2
CASSEELYGYTF many TRBV6-2/TRBV6-3 .
CATASGGTGTYEQYF . TRBV28 .
CASSYRERVGRGNTGELFF . TRBV4-1 .
CASSYGTRNEKLFF . TRBV7-9 .
CASSSTSHFSGVTYEQYF . TRBV28 .
CASSLTGQGAPFF . TRBV7-2 TRBD1
CASSPVGQNTEAFF few TRBV18 .
CASSEARSYTF . TRBV6-1 .
CASSLLQNLNYGYTF . TRBV28 .
CASSQDRDYNNEQFF once TRBV19 TRBD2
CASSQDLFRGGPQGKLFF . TRBV4-1 .
CASSQGALSQGGYTF . TRBV4-2 .
CAVNPGQGVTQYF once TRBV6-6 TRBD1
CASSLGPTGEQFF once TRBV5-1 .
CASSLNSGYEQYF . TRBV11-2 .
CASTASRPGYNEQFF . TRBV6-5 .
CASSKVERETQYF . TRBV21-1 .
CASRASGGTRETQYF . TRBV7-9 TRBD2
CASSYLGQGDADTQYF . TRBV6-5 TRBD1
CASSLQTAGDTEAFF . TRBV5-1 .
CARSPGTGCQPQHF . TRBV6-5 TRBD1
CASKAGPEIDTQYF . TRBV5-1 .
CASSSLPAGSYEQYF . TRBV6-5 .
CAWWRDRARSGANVLTF few TRBV30 TRBD1
CATSKSGSNQPQHF . TRBV28 .
CASSLTYNSPLHF many TRBV12-3/TRBV12-4 .
CASSLGSYEQYF . TRBV7-9 .
CASSWTAGYNEKLFF . TRBV7-9 .
CASGDSFSGANVLTF . TRBV6-5 .
CASSWGQGGTQYF . TRBV28 TRBD1
CASSLGFWASGGDEQFF . TRBV11-3 TRBD2
CASSPLRKIFNTGELFF . TRBV18 .